The 20 T cell receptor beta chains below all came from one sample that was sequenced in a study of shared clonotypes between healthy human individuals. Sequencing used immunoSEQ multiplex PCR; TCRdb keeps in-frame clones, though not all of them. The profile shows millions of clones, more than 80% of them singletons. The sequencing sample was made of naive CD4+ T cells sorted from blood. As to subset: CD45RA+ positively selected. The receptor source for this set is a man between 18 and 29 years old in good health.

This sequence joins TRBV5-1 and TRBJ2-7, with 9 bases lining up with TRBD2. V lost 2 bases and J lost 3; bases outside the gene matches: 12. CDR3 size: 17 residues. Germline V gene lookup returns CDR1 SGHRS and CDR2 YFSETQ. Here the CDR3 DNA reads TGCGCCAGCAGCTTAGGCCCCCTGACTAGCGGCCTCTACGAGCAGTACTTC. It codes for CASSLGPLTSGLYEQYF.

The chain recombines TRBV27 with TRBJ2-7; 7 bases agree with TRBD1. With V trimmed by 7 bases and J by 5 bases, 14 bases remained unmatched. The CDR3 covers 15 residues. Looked up from germline, CDR1 is MNHEY and CDR2 is SMNVEV (reference sequence). In nucleotides, the CDR3 is TGTGCCAGCACACCGACAGGGCAAGGCAGGAACGAGCAGTACTTC. Translated: CASTPTGQGRNEQYF.

V gene TRBV5-4 combines with J gene TRBJ2-3, with no clear D. This CDR3 has 15 amino acids. Germline V gene data show CDR1 as SGHNT and CDR2 as YYREEE (reference sequence). V was pared by 4 bases and J by 0 bases, with 12 bases between. The CDR3 nucleotides are TGTGCCAGCAGCATCAGCGTCCCTAGCACAGATACGCAGTATTTT. This codes for CASSISVPSTDTQYF.

This chain connects TRBV9 to TRBJ2-7; possibly TRBD1 for D (6 bases). Looked up from germline, CDR1 is SGDLS and CDR2 is YYNGEE. The CDR3 is 15 residues long. V lost 0 bases, J lost 4 bases, and 14 bases lay in between. The CDR3 reads CASSVGWQGGYEQYF. In DNA, the CDR3 is TGTGCCAGCAGCGTAGGATGGCAAGGGGGTTACGAGCAGTACTTC.

A note on this clone: Distinct nucleotide sequences in the sample also encode this CDR3. The chain joins TRBV18 to TRBJ1-2; tentatively, D is TRBD1 (6 bases). Trimming removed 6 bases at V and 2 bases at J, with 10 bases between. This CDR3 is built from 13 residues. Germline V gene lookup returns CDR1 KGHSH and CDR2 LQKENI. The CDR3, as DNA: TGTGCCAGCTCTCTGGACAGAAACTATGGCTACACCTTC. Translating gives CASSLDRNYGYTF.

The table lists this clone with a count of one. The chain carries TRBV4-1 and TRBJ2-3; D is undetermined. Trimming took off 2 bases at V and 0 bases at J, with 15 bases between the two ends. Germline V lookup: CDR1 MGHRA, CDR2 YSYEKL. This CDR3 is built from 17 residues. The CDR3 coding sequence is TGCGCCAGCAGCCAAAACGCCCTTGGATTTAGCACAGATACGCAGTATTTT. This translates into CASSQNALGFSTDTQYF.

The V call is TRBV5-6, the J call TRBJ1-5; 12 positions match TRBD1. Germline V gene data show CDR1 as SGHDT and CDR2 as YYEEEE. This CDR3 comprises 15 residues. Trimming removed 3 bases from V and 5 bases from J; junction bases left unmatched: 3. CDR3 loop: CASSSWDRGHQPQHF. CDR3 nucleotides: TGTGCCAGCAGCTCGTGGGACAGGGGGCATCAGCCCCAGCATTTT.

The V gene is TRBV7-2, the J gene TRBJ2-7, with 8 nucleotides matching TRBD2. The CDR3 totals 14 residues. Germline CDR1 SGHTA, CDR2 FQGNSA. V gave up 5 bases and J gave up 7 bases; unmatched junction bases: 10. CDR3 bases: TGTGCCAGCAGCGACGGGAGGGTACCCAGGGAGCAGTACTTC. Translated: CASSDGRVPREQYF.

About this clone itself: An end of the junction differs from the germline gene, which may be a read error. This chain links TRBV7-9 with TRBJ1-1; no clear D. Germline CDR1 reads SEHNR; CDR2 reads FQNEAQ (reference sequence). CDR3 length equals 12 residues. The CDR3 sequence: CASSLEEAFFLF. DNA of the CDR3: TGTGCCAGCAGCTTAGAAGAGGCCTTTTTCCTCTTT.

The V and J genes are TRBV4-3 and TRBJ1-1; the D gene is possibly TRBD1 (5 bases). This CDR3 is built from 15 residues. V lost 2 bases to trimming and J lost 5 bases, with 15 bases between them. Germline-derived CDR1 and CDR2 are LGHNA and YSLEER. CDR3 residues: CASSQWGREGTEAFF. In DNA form, the CDR3 reads TGCGCCAGCAGCCAATGGGGGAGGGAGGGGACTGAAGCTTTCTTT.

This sequence joins TRBV27 and TRBJ2-5, with TRBD2 identical over 10 bases. Germline CDR1 MNHEY, CDR2 SMNVEV (reference sequence). V was clipped by 3 bases and J by 5 bases; unmatched bases: 12. The CDR3 length is 17 residues. The CDR3 sequence is CASSFRTSGHPRETQYF. The CDR3, as DNA: TGTGCCAGCAGTTTTAGGACTAGCGGACACCCCCGGGAGACCCAGTACTTC.

This chain's CDR3 is CASSEAGTSNTGELFF. The DNA of the CDR3 is TGCGCCAGCAGTGAGGCAGGAACTTCGAACACCGGGGAGCTGTTTTTT. The chain is built from TRBV10-1 and TRBJ2-2; D unresolved. V dropped 2 bases and J dropped 0 bases, with 10 bases sitting between them. Germline loops: CDR1 WNHNN, CDR2 SYGVQD (reference sequence). CDR3 length: 16 amino acids.

Points on this clone: The sample contains more than one DNA sequence encoding this CDR3. The rearrangement links TRBV5-1 to TRBJ1-1; unclear D gene. This CDR3 is built from 14 residues. The V gene lost 2 bases and the J gene lost 5 bases, with 13 bases spanning the gap. Looked up from germline, CDR1 is SGHRS and CDR2 is YFSETQ. Here the CDR3 DNA reads TGCGCCAGCAGCTTAGGAAGTCCGGGGACTGAAGCTTTCTTT. Protein sequence: CASSLGSPGTEAFF.

This clone was seen once. This sequence joins TRBV18 and TRBJ2-5; 7 nucleotides match TRBD1. Germline V lookup: CDR1 KGHSH, CDR2 LQKENI. This CDR3 is 15 amino acids long. V was pared by 4 bases and J by 7 bases, with 12 bases of the junction left unmatched. The CDR3 is CASSRGQGEVGTQYF. CDR3 coding DNA: TGTGCCAGCTCACGTGGGCAGGGGGAAGTCGGGACCCAGTACTTC. Looking up the rest from reference TRBV18 and TRBJ2-5 gives the full variable domain: NAGVMQNPRHLVRRRGQEARLRCSPMKGHSHVYWYRQLPEEGLKFMVYLQKENIIDESGMPKERFSAEFPKEGPSILRIQQVVRGDSAAYFCASSRGQGEVGTQYFGPGTRLLVL.

The chain employs TRBV19 and TRBJ1-1, with D hard to call. The germline V and J ends were trimmed by 0 bases and 1 base, with 9 bases remaining between them. The CDR3 loop spans 15 amino acids. Germline loops: CDR1 LNHDA, CDR2 SQIVND (reference sequence). CDR3 in amino acids: CASSIDGGPNTEAFF. The CDR3 nucleotides read TGTGCCAGTAGTATAGACGGCGGTCCGAACACTGAAGCTTTCTTT.

The rearrangement uses TRBV4-3 and TRBJ1-6, with unresolved D. Trimming took off 2 bases at V and 7 bases at J, with 9 bases between the two ends. There are 14 residues in the CDR3. CDR1 is LGHNA and CDR2 is YSLEER in the germline V gene. CDR3 DNA sequence: TGCGCCAGCAGCCAACCAGGAGAGAATTCACCCCTCCACTTT. It translates to CASSQPGENSPLHF.

This sequence joins TRBV10-3 and TRBJ2-5; D possibly matches TRBD1 or TRBD2 (5 bases each). This CDR3 comprises 16 residues. Germline CDR1 reads ENHRY; CDR2 reads SYGVKD. Trimming left V 5 bases short and J 5 bases short, with 21 bases between. Written as DNA, the CDR3 is TGTGCCATCAGTAACCCTAAGGAGAGGGGCGGGGAGACCCAGTACTTC. Translation gives CAISNPKERGGETQYF.

Details on this clone: Other DNA sequences in this sample translate to the same CDR3. This chain links TRBV18 with TRBJ2-5; 16 bases map to TRBD2. CDR3 size: 16 residues. V shed 5 bases and J 2 bases; nucleotides not matched to a gene: 2. The germline V gene has CDR1 KGHSH and CDR2 LQKENI. Written as DNA, the CDR3 is TGTGCCAGCTCATCGGGACTAGCGGGGGGGCAAGAGACCCAGTACTTC. Translation gives CASSSGLAGGQETQYF.

The rearrangement uses TRBV30 and TRBJ2-1; weak D call: TRBD1 (5 bases). CDR3 length: 13 residues. Germline CDR1 GTSNPN, CDR2 SVGIG (reference sequence). Trimming removed 8 bases from V and 5 bases from J, with 16 bases in between. The CDR3 sequence is CAGRRAKDNEQFF. Here the CDR3 DNA reads TGTGCCGGTCGCAGGGCTAAGGACAATGAGCAGTTCTTC.

The chain has TRBV2 and TRBJ2-1, with D perhaps matching TRBD2 (6 bases). The CDR3 runs to 16 residues. Per the germline V gene, CDR1 is SNHLY and CDR2 is FYNNEI. The ends were cut back, 6 bases at V and 0 bases at J, with 15 bases in the middle. The CDR3 coding sequence is TGTGCCAGCAGCCCAGCGGGTGAGAGCTCCTACAATGAGCAGTTCTTC. It specifies CASSPAGESSYNEQFF.